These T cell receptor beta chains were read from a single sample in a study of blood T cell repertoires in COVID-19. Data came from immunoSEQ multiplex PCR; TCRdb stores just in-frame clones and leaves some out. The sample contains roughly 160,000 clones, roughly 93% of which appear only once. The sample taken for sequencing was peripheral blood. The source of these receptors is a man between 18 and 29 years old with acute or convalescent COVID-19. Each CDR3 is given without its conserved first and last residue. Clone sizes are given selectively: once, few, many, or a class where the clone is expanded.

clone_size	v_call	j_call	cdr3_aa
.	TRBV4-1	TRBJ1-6	ASSHDPGRGKGPLH
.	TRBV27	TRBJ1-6	ASSLLDSPLH
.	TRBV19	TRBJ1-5	ASSRDRAGNQPQH
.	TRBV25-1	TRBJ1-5	ASSQGFDQPQH
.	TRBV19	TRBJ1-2	ASSILTGSNYGYT
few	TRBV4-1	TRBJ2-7	ASSQGSIEAYEQY
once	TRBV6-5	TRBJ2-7	ASSLDQGSKQY
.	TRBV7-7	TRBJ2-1	ASSLELAGVDEQF
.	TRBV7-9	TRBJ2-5	ASSIWTGPQETQY
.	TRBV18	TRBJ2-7	ASSPPGQGSYEQY
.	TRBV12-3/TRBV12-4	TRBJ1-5	ASTVGRGKPQH
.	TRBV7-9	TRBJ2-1	ASSLAAGSYDRGTEQF
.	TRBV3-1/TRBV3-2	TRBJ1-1	ASSSRPWQGRTEAF
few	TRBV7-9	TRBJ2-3	ASSILGRTGVTDTQY
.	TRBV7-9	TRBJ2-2	ASSSTVATGGTGELF
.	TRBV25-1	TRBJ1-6	ASSGTGNSPLH
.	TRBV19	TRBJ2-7	ASQIGAGPNHEQY
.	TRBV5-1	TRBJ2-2	ASSSIGGQVNGELF
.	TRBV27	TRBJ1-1	ASSLYSSRGRGTEAF
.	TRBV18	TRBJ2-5	ASSPPLETQY
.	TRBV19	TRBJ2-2	ASKGRATGELF
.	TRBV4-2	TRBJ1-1	ASSQNEDTEAF
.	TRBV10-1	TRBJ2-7	ASSEHMEAGQY
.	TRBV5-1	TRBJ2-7	ASSLSGIYEQY
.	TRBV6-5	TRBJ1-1	ASTTQGSTEAF
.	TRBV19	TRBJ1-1	ASSTPHHDRGLYTEAF
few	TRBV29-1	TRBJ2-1	SVEKRGSYNEQF